This TCR beta chain was recorded in a study of blood T cells in healthy people across ages. Study background: Through template switching, about one barcoded beta molecule was captured per two T cells, as measured in model experiments. Study-wide results and caveats: Among long-lived donors, naive CD4+ cells were more numerous and diversity higher than in aged donors.

Donors each provided approximately 9.6 milliliters of peripheral blood. This clonotype occurred once. Its antigen is currently unknown. Then a second PCR, running about 6 to 12 cycles, was carried out with a sample-barcoded 5' primer and a J-beta primer mix. TCRdb fed the 5' RACE reads into MiXCR, producing one record per CDR3 protein. Of 1 million to 1.2 million distinct CDR3 sequences in the sample, roughly two fifths are singletons; the top ten hold 13%. The germline V gene encodes CDR1 LNHNV and CDR2 YYDKDF (reference sequence). Trimming removed 5 bases at V and 10 bases at J, with 12 bases between. This CDR3 is 12 amino acids long.

This TCR was sampled from a man between 18 and 29 years old in good health. Source material: blood. The chain combines TRBV15 with TRBJ2-1; D is ambiguous. CDR3 sequence: CATSLGPMEQFF. The CDR3 bases are TGTGCCACCAGCCTGGGCCCAATGGAGCAGTTCTTC.